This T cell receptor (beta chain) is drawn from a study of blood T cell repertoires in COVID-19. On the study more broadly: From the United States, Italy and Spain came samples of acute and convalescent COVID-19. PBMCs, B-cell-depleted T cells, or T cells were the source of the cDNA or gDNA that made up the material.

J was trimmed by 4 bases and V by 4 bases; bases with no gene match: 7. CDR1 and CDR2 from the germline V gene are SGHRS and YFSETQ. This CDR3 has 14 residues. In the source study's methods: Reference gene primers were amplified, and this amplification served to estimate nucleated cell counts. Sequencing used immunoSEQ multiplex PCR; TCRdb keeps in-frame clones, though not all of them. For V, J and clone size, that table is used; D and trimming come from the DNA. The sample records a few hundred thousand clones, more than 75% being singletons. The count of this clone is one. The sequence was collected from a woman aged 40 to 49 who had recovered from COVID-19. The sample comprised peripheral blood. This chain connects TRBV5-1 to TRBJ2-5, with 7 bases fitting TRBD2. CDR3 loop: CASSPGGGGETQYF. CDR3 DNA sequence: TGCGCCAGCAGCCCCGGAGGCGGGGGAGAGACCCAGTACTTC.